The clone carrying this TCR beta chain appeared many times. Its antigen remains unidentified. The record originates from a study of CD8 T cells in ankylosing spondylitis. CDR1 and CDR2 from the germline V gene are MDHEN and SYDVKM. The CDR3 runs 15 residues. After removal of 5 bases from V and 10 bases from J, the junction contained 11 bases not matched to a gene. Whole-study results and caveats: A TCR beta motif made of about 8 highly homologous variants seemed typical of ankylosing spondylitis blood. The authors reported significant enrichment of disease-linked clones in matched ankylosing spondylitis synovial fluid.

It was by quantitative 5'-RACE with molecular barcodes that TCR beta libraries were made. TCRdb redid the calling of the 5' RACE reads with MiXCR, one entry per CDR3 protein. The data contain around 150,000 distinct CDR3 sequences, over 9.5% of them seen just once; the ten biggest clones take up roughly 4.3%. Input material: blood, either unsorted or a sorted T cell fraction (not recorded which). The chain uses TRBV28 and TRBJ1-6, with 7 bases lining up with TRBD1. This TCR was sampled from a female donor with ankylosing spondylitis or in good health (not recorded which). CDR3 in DNA: TGTGCCAGCAGTGCTAGGACAGGTGGTGAATCACCCCTCCACTTT. The encoded protein is CASSARTGGESPLHF.